Presented here are 28 T cell receptor beta chains from one specimen sequenced in a study of T cells in women clearing cervical HPV infection. Measured with immunoSEQ multiplex PCR; TCRdb has only the in-frame clones, and not every one. The table counts 25,000 to 35,000 clones; around 6.6% lies in the top ten. Sequenced: blood buffy coat. The receptors were gathered from a woman aged 18-70 years with a cervical HPV16 infection that either progressed to CIN3+ or cleared (not recorded which).

As regards this clone: Read coverage stops 3 residues before the CDR3 terminus; the germline J gene supplies the remainder. The V and J genes are TRBV2 and TRBJ1-2; a weak D match, TRBD1 (6 bases). The length of the CDR3 is 13 residues. V lost 3 bases to trimming and J lost 3 bases, with 8 bases between them. CDR1 is SNHLY, CDR2 FYNNEI, per germline. CDR3 amino acids: CASSDQGHYGYTF. The part of the CDR3 DNA that was read is TGTGCCAGCAGTGATCAGGGGCACTATGGC. Full variable domain (outside the CDR3, taken from reference TRBV2 and TRBJ1-2): EPEVTQTPSHQVTQMGQEVILRCVPISNHLYFYWYRQILGQKVEFLVSFYNNEISEKSEIFDDQFSVERPDGSNFTLKIRSTKLEDSAMYFCASSDQGHYGYTFGSGTRLTVV.

The DNA read from the CDR3 is TGTGCCAGCAGTTCAACCGGGACAGGGGGCAACGAG. It yields the protein CASSSTGTGGNE. The entire CDR3 sequence reads CASSSTGTGGNEQYF. The chain combines TRBV7-6 with TRBJ2-7, with 12 bases identical to TRBD1. The read ends 3 residues early relative to the CDR3; the germline J gene fills the gap. The ends lost 6 bases at V and 5 bases at J; junction bases unmatched: 8. This CDR3 contains 15 residues. Germline V lookup: CDR1 SGHVS, CDR2 FNYEAQ.

The CDR3 sequence: CASSLQTGSPGELFF. CDR3 DNA, as far as it was read: TGCGCCAGCAGCTTGCAGACAGGGTCACCCGGGGAG. The chain has TRBV5-1 and TRBJ2-2; 7 bases match TRBD1. The read halts 3 residues ahead of the CDR3 end, with the missing end drawn from the germline J gene. The CDR3 has 15 amino acids. From germline, CDR1 is SGHRS and CDR2 YFSETQ. After removal of 1 base from V and 6 bases from J, the junction contained 6 bases not matched to a gene.

Concerning this clone itself: The read gets to within 3 residues of the CDR3 end, and the germline J gene fills in the rest. The chain joins TRBV6-1 to TRBJ1-2, with D maybe TRBD1 (6 bases). Germline lookup yields CDR1 MNHNS and CDR2 SASEGT. The CDR3 is 14 amino acids. The V and J ends lost 3 bases and 6 bases respectively, with 14 bases between them. The covered CDR3 bases are TGTGCCAGCAGTGAGGTCAGGGGATTTGATGGC. It yields the protein CASSEVRGFDG. The full CDR3 sequence reads CASSEVRGFDGYTF.

For this clone: The read ends 3 residues shy of where the CDR3 ends; the end is completed using the germline J gene. The chain employs TRBV20-1 and TRBJ2-7, with 7 bases aligning to TRBD1. CDR1 and CDR2 (germline): DFQATT, SNEGSKA (reference sequence). The CDR3 contains 13 residues. V dropped 6 bases and J dropped 4; count of bases not matched to a gene: 9. CDR3 in amino acids: CSAIRTGEYEQYF. CDR3 bases read: TGCAGTGCGATTAGGACAGGCGAGTACGAG.

As concerns this clone: The CDR3 end lies 3 residues beyond the end of the read and is filled in from the germline J gene. The chain recombines TRBV4-1 with TRBJ2-3, with 9 positions matching TRBD1. The CDR3 has 17 residues. The germline V gene has CDR1 MGHRA and CDR2 YSYEKL. With 5 bases clipped from V and 0 bases from J, the junction kept 9 bases outside the gene matches. This CDR3 is CASSFPRQGVSTDTQYF. CDR3 DNA, as far as it was read: TGCGCCAGCAGCTTTCCACGACAGGGGGTGAGCACAGATACG.

Comments on this clone: The read terminates 3 residues before the CDR3 end, so the remaining end is supplied by the germline J gene. This chain uses TRBV20-1 with TRBJ1-5, with D unclear. CDR1 DFQATT and CDR2 SNEGSKA come from the germline V gene (reference sequence). Trimming took off 3 bases at V and 4 bases at J, with 7 bases between the two ends. The CDR3 totals 12 residues. CDR3 residues: CSASARNQPQHF. The sequenced CDR3 bases are TGCAGTGCTAGTGCCAGAAATCAGCCC.

On this clone itself: Sequencing ends 3 residues short of the CDR3 end; the germline J gene provides the rest. V and J are TRBV5-1 and TRBJ2-7; 10 bases match TRBD2. CDR1 SGHRS and CDR2 YFSETQ come from the germline V gene. The CDR3 length is 14 residues. V was pared by 1 base and J by 4 bases, with 2 bases of the junction left unmatched. Partial CDR3 DNA: TGCGCCAGCAGCTTGCGGACTAGCGGATACGAG. Its protein is CASSLRTSGYE. The CDR3 reads in full as CASSLRTSGYEQYF.

In regard to this clone: With the read ending 3 residues before the CDR3 end, the germline J gene is used to fill in that end. The chain recombines TRBV19 with TRBJ1-2; weak D call: TRBD1 (6 bases). Germline CDR1 is LNHDA and CDR2 is SQIVND (reference sequence). The CDR3 covers 15 residues. Trimming left V 0 bases short and J 4 bases short, with 12 bases between. The CDR3 reads CASSIDLDSTYGYTF. CDR3 bases read: TGTGCCAGTAGTATAGACCTGGACAGCACCTATGGC. Full variable domain (missing parts from reference TRBV19 and TRBJ1-2): DGGITQSPKYLFRKEGQNVTLSCEQNLNHDAMYWYRQDPGQGLRLIYYSQIVNDFQKGDIAEGYSVSREKKESFPLTVTSAQKNPTAFYLCASSIDLDSTYGYTFGSGTRLTVV.

A remark on this clone: The read finishes 3 residues shy of the CDR3 end, and the germline J gene is used to complete it. The V and J genes are TRBV11-2 and TRBJ1-2, with a tentative D call TRBD1 (5 bases). In germline, CDR1 is SGHAT, CDR2 FQNNGV. This CDR3 spans 12 amino acids. V lost 8 bases to trimming and J lost 4 bases, with 11 bases between them. CDR3: CASEGQAYGYTF. CDR3 DNA, as far as it was read: TGTGCCAGCGAGGGGCAGGCCTATGGC.

Remarks on this clone: The sequence runs out 3 residues before the end of the CDR3; the remainder is reconstructed from the germline J gene. V gene TRBV7-9 combines with J gene TRBJ1-2, with D perhaps TRBD1 (5 bases). Germline V gives CDR1 SEHNR, CDR2 FQNEAQ (reference sequence). The CDR3 length is 14 residues. The V end was cut by 5 bases, the J end by 4 bases, with 14 bases between. CDR3 residues: CASSLNTGTYGYTF. Incomplete CDR3 DNA: TGTGCCAGCAGCCTAAATACAGGCACCTATGGC.

Of note for this clone: The observed sequence ends 3 residues before the CDR3 terminus, with the missing tail filled in from the germline J gene. V and J are TRBV29-1 and TRBJ1-1, with 9 bases that match TRBD1. The CDR3 runs to 13 residues. Germline V gene sequence: CDR1 SQVTM, CDR2 ANQGSEA. The V segment lost 7 bases and the J segment 4 bases; nucleotides outside the gene matches: 7. The CDR3 here is CSGDRGLGTEAFF. Incomplete CDR3 DNA: TGCAGCGGTGACAGGGGGTTGGGCACTGAA.

As regards this clone: From the germline J gene comes the end of the CDR3, since the read stops 3 residues before it. This chain joins TRBV5-1 and TRBJ2-5; TRBD1 might be the D (6 bases). Germline CDR1 is SGHRS and CDR2 is YFSETQ. The length of the CDR3 is 15 residues. Trimming took off 2 bases at V and 5 bases at J, with 16 bases between the two ends. CDR3 sequence reads: CASSLALQGGETQYF. The CDR3 bases that were read are TGCGCCAGCAGCTTAGCGTTACAGGGCGGTGAGACC.

In the case of this clone: The DNA ends 3 residues before the CDR3 does, and the rest of the CDR3 is filled in from the germline J gene. This chain connects TRBV19 to TRBJ1-5; TRBD1 agrees at 7 bases. CDR1 and CDR2 (germline): LNHDA, SQIVND (reference sequence). This CDR3 is built from 15 residues. V was pared by 9 bases and J by 0 bases, with 8 bases of the junction left unmatched. CDR3 sequence reads: CARPRGQLSNQPQHF. CDR3 DNA, as far as it was read: TGTGCCAGGCCCAGGGGACAGCTTAGCAATCAGCCC.

Here the CDR3 reads CASRGQQEETQYF. CDR3 DNA, as far as it was read: TGCGCCAGCAGGGGACAGCAAGAAGAGACC. This rearrangement joins TRBV5-1 to TRBJ2-5; TRBD1 aligns across 7 bases. The read gets to within 3 residues of the CDR3 end, and the germline J gene fills in the rest. This CDR3 contains 13 residues. CDR1 and CDR2 (germline): SGHRS, YFSETQ. V lost 5 bases, J lost 3 bases, and 4 bases stayed unmatched.

Comments on this clone: The read terminates 3 residues ahead of where the CDR3 ends, so the germline J gene completes it. The rearrangement joins TRBV12-3 or TRBV12-4 to TRBJ1-4; 10 nucleotides agree with TRBD1. The CDR3 length is 15 residues. V trimming: 3 bases; J trimming: 7 bases; junction bases outside the gene matches: 5. This CDR3 is CASSFGGTGVEKLFF. The part of the CDR3 DNA that was read is TGTGCCAGCAGTTTTGGGGGGACAGGGGTTGAAAAA.

For this clone: Sequencing ends 3 residues short of the CDR3 end; the germline J gene provides the rest. This chain connects TRBV18 to TRBJ2-2; TRBD1 aligns across 7 bases. Germline V gives CDR1 KGHSH, CDR2 LQKENI. This CDR3 has 15 amino acids. V dropped 5 bases and J dropped 5; count of bases not matched to a gene: 8. The CDR3 spells CASSSNRGETGELFF. The part of the CDR3 DNA that was read is TGTGCCAGCTCATCGAACAGGGGAGAGACCGGGGAG.

With respect to this clone: The CDR3 extends 3 residues past the end of the read, so its final part is completed from the germline J gene. This sequence joins TRBV7-2 and TRBJ2-4; weak D call: TRBD2 (5 bases). Germline-derived CDR1 and CDR2 are SGHTA and FQGNSA. Trimming removed 3 bases from V and 5 bases from J, with 8 bases in between. The CDR3 spans 13 residues. The sequenced part of the CDR3 DNA is TGTGCCAGCAGCTTTTACGGGGAAAACATT. Translated, it gives CASSFYGENI. Given in full, the CDR3 is CASSFYGENIQYF.

Worth noting for this clone: The sequence runs out 3 residues before the end of the CDR3; the remainder is reconstructed from the germline J gene. This chain uses TRBV6-1 with TRBJ2-6; D is undetermined. The CDR3 has 15 residues. V lost 2 bases to trimming and J lost 0 bases, with 5 bases between them. Germline V gene data show CDR1 as MNHNS and CDR2 as SASEGT. CDR3 in amino acids: CASSERVSGANVLTF. CDR3 bases read: TGTGCCAGCAGTGAAAGGGTCTCTGGGGCCAACGTC.

As to this clone: The read stops 3 residues short of the end of the CDR3; the missing end is completed from the germline J gene. The genes are TRBV2 and TRBJ1-6; a weak D match, TRBD1 (6 bases). Trimming stripped 6 bases from V and 6 bases from J, with 21 bases between. The CDR3 runs 17 residues. Germline lookup yields CDR1 SNHLY and CDR2 FYNNEI. Incomplete CDR3 DNA: TGTGCCAGCAGGCGACCAGACTCGGACAGACCTAATTCACCC. As protein: CASRRPDSDRPNSP. The full-length CDR3 reads as CASRRPDSDRPNSPLHF.

The DNA read from the CDR3 is TGTGCCATCAGTGACGGGTACCAGTATGGC. Amino acids: CAISDGYQYG. The complete CDR3 sequence is CAISDGYQYGYTF. This rearrangement joins TRBV10-3 to TRBJ1-2, with D unresolved. The read ends 3 residues shy of where the CDR3 ends; the end is completed using the germline J gene. CDR3 length equals 13 residues. Germline V gene sequence: CDR1 ENHRY, CDR2 SYGVKD. The V end lost 3 bases, the J end lost 5 bases, and 10 bases lay between the germline ends.

Note on this clone: With the read ending 3 residues before the CDR3 end, the germline J gene is used to fill in that end. The chain employs TRBV2 and TRBJ2-4; 16 bases fit TRBD2. The CDR3 is 19 residues long. The V segment lost 6 bases and the J segment 0 bases; nucleotides outside the gene matches: 8. Germline-derived CDR1 and CDR2 are SNHLY and FYNNEI. This CDR3 reads CASRVGTSGGARAKNIQYF. The CDR3 bases that were read are TGTGCCAGCAGGGTCGGGACTAGCGGGGGGGCGCGAGCCAAAAACATT. Full variable domain (remainder filled in from reference TRBV2 and TRBJ2-4): EPEVTQTPSHQVTQMGQEVILRCVPISNHLYFYWYRQILGQKVEFLVSFYNNEISEKSEIFDDQFSVERPDGSNFTLKIRSTKLEDSAMYFCASRVGTSGGARAKNIQYFGAGTRLSVL.

As for this clone: The sequenced fragment ends 3 residues before the CDR3 boundary, so the rest is inferred from the germline J gene. The V call is TRBV6-1, the J call TRBJ1-5; possible D gene TRBD1, 5 bases. The CDR3 runs to 14 residues. Germline CDR1 and CDR2: MNHNS and SASEGT. V dropped 0 bases and J dropped 6 bases, with 9 bases sitting between them. Here the CDR3 reads CASSEAQGPQPQHF. CDR3 DNA, as far as it was read: TGTGCCAGCAGTGAAGCTCAGGGTCCTCAGCCC.

A word on this clone: The observed sequence ends 3 residues before the CDR3 terminus, with the missing tail filled in from the germline J gene. V gene TRBV5-1 combines with J gene TRBJ2-2; D is possibly TRBD1 (6 bases). This CDR3 contains 14 residues. Germline CDR1 and CDR2: SGHRS and YFSETQ. The V end was cut by 3 bases, the J end by 5 bases, with 11 bases between. The sequenced part of the CDR3 DNA is TGCGCCAGCAGCTCGGACAGTTTTACCGGGGAG. This sequence encodes CASSSDSFTGE. The whole CDR3 sequence is CASSSDSFTGELFF.

The CDR3 bases that were read are TGTGCCAGCAGCTTAAGCGGGGGGGCCAGGAATACG. Protein sequence: CASSLSGGARNT. The CDR3, in full, reads CASSLSGGARNTQYF. This sequence joins TRBV13 and TRBJ2-3; 10 bases map to TRBD2. The CDR3 extends 3 residues past the end of the read, so its final part is completed from the germline J gene. This CDR3 is 15 amino acids long. Germline V gene data show CDR1 as PRHDT and CDR2 as FYEKMQ (reference sequence). The trim removed 2 bases at V and 7 bases at J, leaving 6 bases unmatched.

Comment on this clone: The DNA ends 3 residues before the CDR3 does, and the rest of the CDR3 is filled in from the germline J gene. V usage is TRBV7-2 and J usage is TRBJ2-1; 11 positions agree with TRBD2. From germline, CDR1 is SGHTA and CDR2 FQGNSA. The V gene end was trimmed by 3 bases and the J gene end by 9 bases; junction bases not matched to a gene: 7. The CDR3 spans 15 residues. The CDR3 DNA, read in part, is TGTGCCAGCAGCTTGCGGCTAGCGGGGGGAAGTGAG. This translates into CASSLRLAGGSE. The entire CDR3 protein is CASSLRLAGGSEQFF.

For this clone: Coverage ceases 3 residues before the CDR3 finishes, and the germline J gene fills in the end. The chain carries TRBV6-1 and TRBJ1-1; a possible D gene is TRBD1 (5 bases). This CDR3 has 14 amino acids. Trimming pared 3 bases from V and 5 bases from J, leaving 13 bases between. Germline V gene lookup returns CDR1 MNHNS and CDR2 SASEGT. The covered CDR3 bases are TGTGCCAGCAGTGATGGGGGGTTAGGGACTGAA. It is translated as CASSDGGLGTE. The entire CDR3 sequence reads CASSDGGLGTEAFF.

As regards this clone: The CDR3 end falls 3 residues outside the read, so it is completed with the germline J gene. The chain has TRBV2 and TRBJ2-6, with D uncertain. Germline CDR1 is SNHLY and CDR2 is FYNNEI. The CDR3 runs 14 residues. V lost 3 bases and J lost 1, with 4 bases in between. The CDR3 loop is CASSERSGANVLTF. CDR3 DNA, as far as it was read: TGTGCCAGCAGTGAGCGGTCTGGGGCCAACGTC.